This TCR beta chain was observed in a study of T cell repertoires in cytomegalovirus infection (dated by TCRdb to the late 2010s). About the investigation overall: Peptide stimulations targeted recently identified HLA-C-restricted CMV epitopes, whose presentation resists viral immunomodulation, together with well-studied HLA-B-restricted epitopes. Because public TCR beta signatures pointed to carriage of CMV infection together with the matching HLA type, the HLA type of each donor mattered for the analysis. Beyond this particular receptor, the publication reports: In both this cohort and an independent roughly 400-donor cohort, the cumulative frequency of public TCR beta family members distinguished carriers of CMV infection plus the relevant HLA type. In the ex vivo response, HLA-C-restricted CMV-specific TCR beta clonotypes were dominant, and in two of eight donors the single most frequent clonotype came from this HLA-C-restricted group.

From cysteine to phenylalanine, the CDR3 is 17 amino acids long. Only the CDR3 part of the read is kept: 51 bases, read in frame from the first base. Trimmed from V: 6 bases; trimmed from J: 2 bases; junction bases lacking a gene match: 14. The germline V gene encodes CDR1 SGHVS and CDR2 FNYEAQ. Sequenced on an Illumina HiSeq 1500. TCRdb ran its own pipeline on the public reads, namely fastp trimming at Q25 and MiXCR clone calling, and kept in-frame beta chains. Rows merge per CDR3 protein into single entries with the most common DNA and genes. The sample has 700,000 to 950,000 distinct CDR3 sequences on record, around a third of them singletons. The ten largest clones represent 9.5% to 15% of the sample. The sample's treatment or condition label is to be understood as: in vitro stimulation with specific CMV peptide epitopes to enrich CMV-specific T cells. This clonotype was found many times. The antigen it binds to is not known. No qualities accompany the bases; no much larger clone lies one base away.

The material was cultured CD8+ T cells from PBMCs, obtained from culture after CMV antigen stimulation. The chain couples TRBV7-6 to TRBJ1-2, and TRBD1 matches 8 of the central bases. This TCR came from a human donor in good health (CMV status not recorded). Some clones in this sample may be carry-over from other donors' samples. The CDR3 is CASRPSGGPLQNYGYTF. At the DNA level, the sequence is TGTGCCAGCAGGCCATCAGGGGGCCCTCTCCAGAACTATGGCTACACCTTC.